This TCR beta chain was profiled in a study of shared clonotypes between healthy human individuals. This clone showed up just a few times. The antigen is not known. Only Caucasian adults living in Nashville, Tennessee made up the donor group. Genomic DNA from each subset was divided evenly over several immunoSEQ plates. Sequencing was performed with immunoSEQ multiplex PCR; in TCRdb, only in-frame clones are kept and a portion is missing. The table records hundreds of thousands of clones, around 74% of them present only once. Study-wide results and caveats: It was the non-shared clonotypes that had lower generation probabilities than clonotypes shared by all four donors. In the sorted subsets, rarefaction showed sequencing was incomplete despite large depth.

The CDR3 has 17 residues. After removal of 0 bases from V and 1 base from J, the junction contained 8 bases not matched to a gene. Germline assignment: CDR1 LGHNA and CDR2 YSLEER. Sequencing was done on a sample of memory CD4+ T cells sorted from blood. Indicated subset: CD45RA-negative fraction. The chain has TRBV4-3 and TRBJ1-1; 7 nucleotides agree with TRBD1. This TCR was sampled from a young man in good health. In DNA form, the CDR3 reads TGCGCCAGCAGCCAAGATTCTATCCGGACAGGGAACACTGAAGCTTTCTTT. The encoded protein is CASSQDSIRTGNTEAFF.